These 17 T cell receptor beta chains came from one sample sequenced in a study of cytomegalovirus exposure and HLA in healthy donors. It was with 60 Vbeta and 13 Jbeta primers that the PCR ran. Profiled with immunoSEQ multiplex PCR; TCRdb holds only in-frame clones, not every one. The table lists around 150,000 clones, roughly 88% of them singletons. Sequencing used PBMCs. The receptors derive from a woman aged 18-29 years in good health and CMV-seronegative.

This clone was counted once. J is TRBJ2-7 and V is TRBV5-1; 7 bases map to TRBD1. This CDR3 has 16 residues. In germline, CDR1 is SGHRS, CDR2 YFSETQ. Trimming at V came to 2 bases and at J to 2 bases, leaving 10 bases not matched to a gene. The CDR3, as DNA: TGCGCCAGCAGCTTAATGTTGCGACAGGGTACCTACGAGCAGTACTTC. It yields the protein CASSLMLRQGTYEQYF.

CDR3 region: CASSGRDYGYTF. The CDR3 nucleotides are TGTGCCAGCAGCGGCAGGGACTATGGCTACACCTTC. This chain uses TRBV11-3 with TRBJ1-2; tentatively, D is TRBD1 (5 bases). The CDR3 consists of 12 residues. Germline values: CDR1 SGHNT, CDR2 YENEEA. The V end was cut by 5 bases, the J end by 3 bases, with 7 bases between.

This rearrangement joins TRBV5-1 to TRBJ1-5; D not resolved. CDR1 and CDR2 (germline): SGHRS, YFSETQ. V was cut by 0 bases and J by 2 bases, with 6 bases left in between. The CDR3 is 14 amino acids. The CDR3 coding sequence is TGCGCCAGCAGCTTGGAAGCCGGCAATCAGCCCCAGCATTTT. Translating it yields CASSLEAGNQPQHF.

Here the CDR3 reads CASSAVGVRANGGYTF. The DNA of the CDR3 is TGTGCCAGCAGTGCGGTTGGTGTCAGGGCGAATGGTGGCTACACCTTC. V and J are TRBV2 and TRBJ1-2; D possibly corresponds to TRBD1 (5 bases). This CDR3 has 16 residues. Looked up from germline, CDR1 is SNHLY and CDR2 is FYNNEI. Trimming removed 4 bases at V and 7 bases at J, with 22 bases between.

This clone occurred a few times. This sequence joins TRBV9 and TRBJ2-3; 10 nucleotides match TRBD2. V was clipped by 0 bases and J by 10 bases; unmatched bases: 11. CDR3 length: 16 residues. CDR1 is SGDLS and CDR2 is YYNGEE in the germline V gene. CDR3: CASSVVSGGLGGAQYF. The CDR3 bases are TGTGCCAGCAGCGTAGTTAGCGGGGGGCTCGGAGGCGCGCAGTATTTT.

This clone came up once. The V and J genes are TRBV6-5 and TRBJ2-3, with D hard to call. This CDR3 has 16 amino acids. V lost 3 bases, J lost 0 bases, and 13 bases lay in between. Germline loops: CDR1 MNHEY, CDR2 SVGAGI. The DNA for the CDR3 is TGTGCCAGCAGTTATCGAGGCGGTGCTAGCACAGATACGCAGTATTTT. Translation gives CASSYRGGASTDTQYF.

The chain recombines TRBV7-9 with TRBJ1-4; 7 bases agree with TRBD1. Germline CDR1 reads SEHNR; CDR2 reads FQNEAQ (reference sequence). The V and J ends lost 4 bases and 10 bases, in that order; junction bases with no gene match: 9. The CDR3 covers 14 residues. The CDR3, as DNA: TGTGCCAGCAGCTCAAGGCAGGGGGTAGGAAAACTGTTTTTT. Encoded protein: CASSSRQGVGKLFF.

V is TRBV2 and J is TRBJ1-5; 7 bases match TRBD1. CDR1 SNHLY and CDR2 FYNNEI come from the germline V gene. There are 17 residues in the CDR3. The junction had 10 bases not matched to a gene; V was cut back by 5 bases and J by 0 bases. The CDR3 DNA sequence: TGTGCCAGCAGTCTCCCAACAGGGGAATATAGCAATCAGCCCCAGCATTTT. Its translation: CASSLPTGEYSNQPQHF.

The chain employs TRBV6-1 and TRBJ2-7, with 7 bases lining up with TRBD1. V shed 5 bases and J 3 bases; nucleotides not matched to a gene: 7. Germline assignment: CDR1 MNHNS and CDR2 SASEGT. This CDR3 comprises 14 residues. The CDR3 spells CASSIGGASYEQYF. CDR3 DNA: TGTGCCAGCAGTATAGGGGGCGCGAGCTACGAGCAGTACTTC.

This chain uses TRBV29-1 with TRBJ1-1; 8 bases are a match to TRBD1. This CDR3 comprises 15 residues. V dropped 4 bases and J dropped 3; count of bases not matched to a gene: 10. Per the germline V gene, CDR1 is SQVTM and CDR2 is ANQGSEA. The CDR3 region is CSVASRGPWDTEAFF. In DNA, the CDR3 is TGCAGCGTTGCTTCCAGGGGGCCTTGGGACACTGAAGCTTTCTTT.

The chain combines TRBV11-3 with TRBJ2-5, with 9 bases aligning to TRBD1. Judging by the DNA end, TRBJ2-7 fits better; the J call may be wrong. CDR1 is SGHNT, CDR2 YENEEA, per germline. The CDR3 spans 15 residues. The chain's CDR3 is CASSSPGTGTYEQYF. The CDR3 DNA reads as TGTGCCAGCAGCTCTCCGGGGACAGGGACCTACGAGCAGTACTTC.

The V and J genes are TRBV15 and TRBJ2-1, with a tentative D call TRBD2 (6 bases). The CDR3 runs 19 residues. In germline, CDR1 is LNHNV, CDR2 YYDKDF (reference sequence). V lost 5 bases, J lost 0 bases, and 23 bases lay in between. For the CDR3, the DNA is TGTGCCACCAGCGGCTTTCTCAACCGGGACTCCCTCTCCTACAATGAGCAGTTCTTC. Translation: CATSGFLNRDSLSYNEQFF.

The rearrangement joins TRBV5-1 to TRBJ1-1, with D hard to call. Looked up from germline, CDR1 is SGHRS and CDR2 is YFSETQ. The CDR3 is made up of 16 amino acids. The ends were cut back, 4 bases at V and 6 bases at J, with 22 bases in the middle. CDR3 loop: CASSPGSVGGRAEAFF. CDR3 nucleotides: TGCGCCAGCAGCCCTGGGTCGGTGGGTGGGAGGGCTGAAGCTTTCTTT.

CDR3 sequence reads: CASSLGQRVDNSPLHF. DNA of the CDR3: TGTGCCAGCTCACTAGGACAGAGGGTTGATAATTCACCCCTCCACTTT. V and J are TRBV18 and TRBJ1-6, with D tentatively TRBD1 (6 bases). V lost 4 bases and J lost 5, with 15 bases in between. Germline V gene data show CDR1 as KGHSH and CDR2 as LQKENI. This CDR3 contains 16 residues.

J is TRBJ1-2 and V is TRBV2; 8 bases agree with TRBD1. The CDR3 length is 16 residues. V lost 1 base to trimming and J lost 7 bases; unmatched junction nucleotides: 11. CDR1 and CDR2 (germline): SNHLY, FYNNEI. This chain's CDR3 is CASSEVGQGVSGGYTF. The CDR3 nucleotides are TGTGCCAGCAGTGAAGTAGGACAGGGAGTGTCGGGTGGCTACACCTTC.

This chain connects TRBV2 to TRBJ1-1; a possible D gene is TRBD1 (5 bases). V was clipped by 8 bases and J by 6 bases, with 10 bases between them. The germline gives CDR1 SNHLY, CDR2 FYNNEI. The CDR3 extends over 11 amino acids. The CDR3 here is CASGGYSEAFF. In DNA, the CDR3 is TGTGCCAGCGGGGGGTACTCTGAAGCTTTCTTT. The full variable domain, completed using reference TRBV2 and TRBJ1-1, is EPEVTQTPSHQVTQMGQEVILRCVPISNHLYFYWYRQILGQKVEFLVSFYNNEISEKSEIFDDQFSVERPDGSNFTLKIRSTKLEDSAMYFCASGGYSEAFFGQGTRLTVV.

V is TRBV5-6 and J is TRBJ2-1; TRBD2 matches 15 bases. Losses at the gene ends were 2 bases for V and 7 bases for J; bases not matched to a gene: 10. Per germline, CDR1 SGHDT and CDR2 YYEEEE. CDR3 length equals 18 residues. CDR3 loop: CASSLGGLAGGFGNEQFF. CDR3 DNA sequence: TGTGCCAGCAGCTTAGGGGGACTAGCGGGGGGATTCGGAAATGAGCAGTTCTTC.